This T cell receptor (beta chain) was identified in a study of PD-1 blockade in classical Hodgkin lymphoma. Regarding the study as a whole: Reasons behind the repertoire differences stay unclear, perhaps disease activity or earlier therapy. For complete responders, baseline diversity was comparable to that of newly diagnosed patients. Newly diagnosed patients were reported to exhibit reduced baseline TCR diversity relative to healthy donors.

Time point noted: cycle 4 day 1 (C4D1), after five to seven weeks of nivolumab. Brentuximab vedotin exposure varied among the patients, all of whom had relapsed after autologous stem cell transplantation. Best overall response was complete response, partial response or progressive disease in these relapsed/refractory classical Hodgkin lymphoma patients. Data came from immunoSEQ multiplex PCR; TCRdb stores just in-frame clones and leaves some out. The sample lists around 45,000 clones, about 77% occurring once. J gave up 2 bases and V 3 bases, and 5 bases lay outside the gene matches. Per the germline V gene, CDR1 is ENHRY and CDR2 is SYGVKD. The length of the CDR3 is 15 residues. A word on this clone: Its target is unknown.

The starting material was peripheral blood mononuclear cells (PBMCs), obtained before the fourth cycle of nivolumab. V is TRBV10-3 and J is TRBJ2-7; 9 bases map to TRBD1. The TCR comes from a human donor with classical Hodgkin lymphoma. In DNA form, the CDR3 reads TGTGCCATCAGTGAAGGGACAGGGAGGACCTACGAGCAGTACTTC. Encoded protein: CAISEGTGRTYEQYF.